This T cell receptor (beta chain) was captured in a study of patients and donors after allogeneic stem cell transplantation. TCRdb ran MiXCR on the RT-PCR reads and lists one entry per CDR3 protein. Here the sample spans fewer than 25,000 distinct CDR3 sequences, around 40% being singletons. Trimming removed 3 bases at V and 5 bases at J, with 17 bases between. This CDR3 has 15 residues. From germline, CDR1 is DFQATT and CDR2 SNEGSKA (reference sequence). This clonotype was seen a handful of times. Sequences were obtained from blood, either unsorted or a sorted T cell fraction (not recorded which). The rearrangement joins TRBV20-1 to TRBJ1-5; tentative D call: TRBD1 (5 bases). This receptor was identified in a human donor who was either an allogeneic HSCT recipient or a stem cell or donor lymphocyte infusion donor (not recorded which). It is not recorded whose cells these are; they may come from a transplant donor. The DNA of the CDR3 is TGCAGTGCTAGGTATGGGACTATTGTGGATCAGCCCCAGCATTTT. Translation: CSARYGTIVDQPQHF.